A single sample gave rise to the 28 T cell receptor beta chains below, sequenced in a study of identical twins. TCRdb used MiXCR to reprocess the 5' RACE reads, holding one entry per CDR3 protein. The table shows a few hundred thousand distinct CDR3 sequences, with over 5.5% occurring only once. These data were likewise used in another study, on T cells expressing NK-cell markers.

The source material was CD8+ T cells sorted from blood. These receptors all stem from a woman younger than 30 in good health.

CDR3 loop: CASTTSGGWIYNEQFF. CDR3 DNA: TGTGCCAGCACAACTAGCGGGGGCTGGATCTACAATGAGCAGTTCTTC. The chain carries TRBV2 and TRBJ2-1; 11 bases are shared with TRBD2. CDR3 length equals 16 residues. With V trimmed by 7 bases and J by 3 bases, 8 bases remained unmatched. Germline-derived CDR1 and CDR2 are SNHLY and FYNNEI.

This chain connects TRBV5-6 to TRBJ2-7; D remains unclear. The germline V and J ends were trimmed by 1 base and 4 bases, with 6 bases remaining between them. Germline assignment: CDR1 SGHDT and CDR2 YYEEEE. The CDR3 covers 12 residues. The CDR3 is CASSLMMYEQYF. CDR3 bases: TGTGCCAGCAGCTTGATGATGTACGAGCAGTACTTC.

This clonotype was counted many times. The chain recombines TRBV7-9 with TRBJ2-1, with D possibly TRBD2 on 5 matching bases. V lost 1 base to trimming and J lost 9 bases, with 10 bases between them. The germline gives CDR1 SEHNR, CDR2 FQNEAQ (reference sequence). The CDR3 has 13 residues. This chain's CDR3 is CASSLGGEGEQFF. The CDR3 DNA is TGTGCCAGCAGCTTAGGCGGCGAGGGTGAGCAGTTCTTC. Full variable domain (missing parts from reference TRBV7-9 and TRBJ2-1): DTGVSQNPRHKITKRGQNVTFRCDPISEHNRLYWYRQTLGQGPEFLTYFQNEAQLEKSRLLSDRFSAERPKGSFSTLEIQRTEQGDSAMYLCASSLGGEGEQFFGPGTRLTVL.

This chain joins TRBV12-3 or TRBV12-4 and TRBJ2-7; TRBD2 matches 7 bases. With 5 bases clipped from V and 5 bases from J, the junction kept 12 bases outside the gene matches. This CDR3 contains 15 residues. The chain's CDR3 is CASSLGEGSRDEQYF. The DNA of the CDR3 is TGTGCCAGCAGTCTGGGGGAGGGATCGAGGGACGAGCAGTACTTC.

This clonotype was seen only a few times. The chain recombines TRBV5-6 with TRBJ2-5, with a possible D match to TRBD2 (6 bases). Per germline, CDR1 SGHDT and CDR2 YYEEEE. The CDR3 runs to 15 residues. V lost 2 bases and J 4 bases, leaving 15 bases between the germline ends. CDR3 sequence: CASSLSPGVAETQYF. The CDR3 DNA reads TGTGCCAGCAGCTTATCTCCGGGGGTAGCAGAGACCCAGTACTTC.

This clonotype was observed at least ten times. V gene TRBV12-3 or TRBV12-4 combines with J gene TRBJ1-1, with no clear D. Trimming stripped 4 bases from V and 6 bases from J, with 18 bases between. This CDR3 comprises 15 residues. Written as DNA, the CDR3 is TGTGCCAGCAGTTCTCCCCGCGTTGGGCGGCCTGAAGCTTTCTTT. Translated: CASSSPRVGRPEAFF.

V is TRBV29-1 and J is TRBJ1-5; D unresolved. V was pared by 4 bases and J by 1 base, with 14 bases between. This CDR3 contains 15 residues. The germline gives CDR1 SQVTM, CDR2 ANQGSEA. CDR3 region: CSVVEGRQSNQPQHF. DNA of the CDR3: TGCAGCGTTGTTGAGGGCAGGCAGAGCAATCAGCCCCAGCATTTT.

CDR3 sequence reads: CASSQASFYEQYF. In DNA form, the CDR3 reads TGTGCCAGCAGCCAAGCCTCCTTTTACGAGCAGTACTTC. The V and J genes are TRBV14 and TRBJ2-7, with D unresolved. The CDR3 is 13 residues long. The V end lost 1 base, the J end lost 4 bases, and 8 bases lay between the germline ends. CDR1 and CDR2 from the germline V gene are SGHDN and FVKESK.

Ten or more counts support this clonotype. The rearrangement links TRBV7-8 to TRBJ2-7, with D hard to call. The germline V gene encodes CDR1 SGHVS and CDR2 FQNEAQ. This CDR3 has 14 residues. V was clipped by 0 bases and J by 2 bases, with 8 bases between them. In nucleotides, the CDR3 is TGTGCCAGCAGCTTAGCGATGGCACCCTACGAGCAGTACTTC. Its protein product is CASSLAMAPYEQYF.

The gene calls are TRBV5-5 and TRBJ2-7, with D hard to call. This CDR3 has 15 amino acids. Trimming shortened V by 1 base and J by 3 bases, and 14 bases separated the two germline ends. Germline lookup yields CDR1 SGHKS and CDR2 YYEKEE (reference sequence). CDR3 nucleotides: TGTGCCAGCAGCTTGATCGCCGTCTCACTCTACGAGCAGTACTTC. This codes for CASSLIAVSLYEQYF.

This clonotype was observed a few times. The rearrangement uses TRBV24-1 and TRBJ2-1; D gene uncertain. This CDR3 comprises 14 residues. V was pared by 5 bases and J by 7 bases, with 14 bases between. Germline CDR1 reads KGHDR; CDR2 reads SFDVKD. CDR3 sequence reads: CATSGPNRENEQFF. CDR3 bases: TGTGCCACCAGTGGGCCCAATCGAGAAAATGAGCAGTTCTTC.

There are many counts of this clonotype. The chain is built from TRBV29-1 and TRBJ1-1, with D unresolved. Between the trimmed V and J ends, which lost 0 bases and 6 bases, there was a span of 8 bases. CDR1 and CDR2 (germline): SQVTM, ANQGSEA. The CDR3 has 12 amino acids. CDR3 nucleotides: TGCAGCGTTGAAGAAGGCCCCTCTGAAGCTTTCTTT. Its translation: CSVEEGPSEAFF.

CDR3 region: CASSGRGFGSPLHF. DNA for the CDR3: TGTGCCAGCAGCGGGAGGGGGTTTGGATCACCCCTCCACTTT. The rearrangement joins TRBV3-1 to TRBJ1-6; perhaps TRBD1 as D (6 bases). Trimming removed 5 bases from V and 10 bases from J, with 15 bases in between. Germline V gene data show CDR1 as LGHDT and CDR2 as YNNKEL (reference sequence). This CDR3 region has 14 residues.

This clonotype was counted ten times or more. The chain combines TRBV6-5 with TRBJ2-2, with TRBD2 as a possible D gene (7 bases). Germline values: CDR1 MNHEY, CDR2 SVGAGI. Trimming pared 2 bases from V and 6 bases from J, leaving 13 bases between. CDR3 length: 15 amino acids. The CDR3 nucleotides are TGTGCCAGCAGTTACGAGGGGGGGGAGTCCGGGGAGCTGTTTTTT. Translating gives CASSYEGGESGELFF.

This clonotype was seen more than once but under ten times. This chain joins TRBV7-9 and TRBJ2-1, with 7 bases that match TRBD2. The CDR3 extends over 15 amino acids. Germline V gene data show CDR1 as SEHNR and CDR2 as FQNEAQ (reference sequence). J lost 7 bases, V lost 3 bases, and 9 bases had no gene match. CDR3 amino acids: CASSLNSGLINEQFF. The CDR3 bases are TGTGCCAGCAGCTTGAATAGCGGGTTGATTAATGAGCAGTTCTTC.

This clonotype was recorded at least ten times. The chain employs TRBV2 and TRBJ2-5, with no clear D. CDR1 SNHLY and CDR2 FYNNEI come from the germline V gene. The CDR3 is 15 amino acids. The V and J ends lost 0 bases and 14 bases respectively, with 22 bases between them. DNA for the CDR3: TGTGCCAGCAGTGAAGCGCCAGGCAGGACCCTGCCGAGATACTTC. Translation: CASSEAPGRTLPRYF.

The V call is TRBV4-1, the J call TRBJ2-3; D may match TRBD1 or TRBD2 (5 bases each). V dropped 4 bases and J dropped 5 bases, with 10 bases sitting between them. This CDR3 comprises 13 residues. Germline V lookup: CDR1 MGHRA, CDR2 YSYEKL. CDR3: CASSPVGEDTQYF. In DNA form, the CDR3 reads TGCGCCAGCAGCCCGGTGGGGGAAGATACGCAGTATTTT.

V is TRBV20-1 and J is TRBJ2-3, with 7 bases matching TRBD1. J gave up 6 bases and V 5 bases, and 17 bases lay outside the gene matches. The germline V gene has CDR1 DFQATT and CDR2 SNEGSKA (reference sequence). This CDR3 comprises 16 residues. CDR3 region: CSAPPNEGAEWDTQYF. In DNA, the CDR3 is TGCAGTGCTCCCCCCAACGAGGGGGCGGAATGGGATACGCAGTATTTT.

This clonotype was observed at least ten times. The chain recombines TRBV7-9 with TRBJ2-3; 8 nucleotides line up with TRBD1. In germline, CDR1 is SEHNR, CDR2 FQNEAQ (reference sequence). The CDR3 is 17 amino acids. Losses at the gene ends were 4 bases for V and 2 bases for J; bases not matched to a gene: 11. The CDR3 spells CASSSELRTGITDTQYF. In DNA, the CDR3 is TGTGCCAGCAGCTCAGAGTTAAGGACAGGGATCACAGATACGCAGTATTTT.

This clonotype has just a few counts. The rearrangement uses TRBV6-5 and TRBJ2-1, with D tentatively TRBD1 (6 bases). From germline, CDR1 is MNHEY and CDR2 SVGAGI. Trimming took 6 bases from V and 9 from J, leaving 12 bases between them. This CDR3 has 12 residues. The CDR3 reads CASSPAGAEQFF. CDR3 bases: TGTGCCAGCAGCCCAGCAGGGGCTGAGCAGTTCTTC.

This clonotype was detected only a few times. The chain employs TRBV4-1 and TRBJ2-6, with D possibly matching TRBD2 (5 bases). The CDR3 has 17 amino acids. CDR1 MGHRA and CDR2 YSYEKL come from the germline V gene. The V gene lost 10 bases and the J gene lost 1 base, with 20 bases spanning the gap. The CDR3 loop is CATRGLRGSSGANVLTF. Written as DNA, the CDR3 is TGCGCCACCAGAGGGCTCAGAGGGTCGTCTGGGGCCAACGTCCTGACTTTC.

This clonotype was seen more than once but under ten times. This sequence joins TRBV6-1 and TRBJ2-7; 7 positions match TRBD1. The germline gives CDR1 MNHNS, CDR2 SASEGT. This CDR3 has 15 amino acids. Losses at the gene ends were 6 bases for V and 5 bases for J; bases not matched to a gene: 13. The CDR3 sequence: CASRPGKQGYNEQYF. The CDR3 coding sequence is TGTGCCAGCAGACCTGGGAAACAGGGGTACAACGAGCAGTACTTC.

V is TRBV3-1 and J is TRBJ2-7; 8 bases match TRBD1. The CDR3 runs to 16 residues. With V trimmed by 3 bases and J by 0 bases, 7 bases remained unmatched. The germline CDR1 and CDR2 sequences are LGHDT and YNNKEL (reference sequence). The CDR3: CASSHQGQASSYEQYF. In DNA form, the CDR3 reads TGTGCCAGCAGCCATCAGGGACAGGCCAGCTCCTACGAGCAGTACTTC.

This clonotype came up many times. V is TRBV5-6 and J is TRBJ2-2, with 10 bases identical to TRBD1. The CDR3 runs to 15 residues. Germline lookup yields CDR1 SGHDT and CDR2 YYEEEE. J was trimmed by 6 bases and V by 3 bases; bases with no gene match: 5. The CDR3 nucleotides read TGTGCCAGCAGCTACGGACAGGGGGAGGCCGGGGAGCTGTTTTTT. The encoded protein is CASSYGQGEAGELFF.

The chain links TRBV11-2 to TRBJ2-3, with a tentative D call TRBD1 (6 bases). This CDR3 contains 15 residues. V lost 3 bases and J 4 bases, leaving 14 bases between the germline ends. Germline lookup yields CDR1 SGHAT and CDR2 FQNNGV. The CDR3, as DNA: TGTGCCAGCAGCTTTCTCACAGGGAAATCAGATACGCAGTATTTT. Amino acids: CASSFLTGKSDTQYF. Full variable domain (remainder filled in from reference TRBV11-2 and TRBJ2-3): EAGVAQSPRYKIIEKRQSVAFWCNPISGHATLYWYQQILGQGPKLLIQFQNNGVVDDSQLPKDRFSAERLKGVDSTLKIQPAKLEDSAVYLCASSFLTGKSDTQYFGPGTRLTVL.

The V call is TRBV19, the J call TRBJ2-3, with D tentatively TRBD1 (6 bases). Trimming shortened V by 3 bases and J by 1 base, and 14 bases separated the two germline ends. This CDR3 is built from 16 residues. Germline V gene data show CDR1 as LNHDA and CDR2 as SQIVND (reference sequence). In DNA, the CDR3 is TGTGCCAGTAGTATTCGGGACAAAGAAGGCACAGATACGCAGTATTTT. Its protein product is CASSIRDKEGTDTQYF. Drawing the rest from reference TRBV19 and TRBJ2-3, the complete variable domain is DGGITQSPKYLFRKEGQNVTLSCEQNLNHDAMYWYRQDPGQGLRLIYYSQIVNDFQKGDIAEGYSVSREKKESFPLTVTSAQKNPTAFYLCASSIRDKEGTDTQYFGPGTRLTVL.

This clonotype was seen many times. This chain connects TRBV20-1 to TRBJ2-7, with 8 positions matching TRBD1. Looked up from germline, CDR1 is DFQATT and CDR2 is SNEGSKA (reference sequence). The V gene end was trimmed by 6 bases and the J gene end by 5 bases; junction bases not matched to a gene: 12. This CDR3 has 14 amino acids. This CDR3 reads CSAPGTGNNHEQYF. CDR3 coding DNA: TGCAGTGCCCCTGGGACAGGTAACAATCACGAGCAGTACTTC.

This clonotype was detected only a few times. This chain connects TRBV2 to TRBJ2-1; 10 bases agree with TRBD2. Germline V gene sequence: CDR1 SNHLY, CDR2 FYNNEI. The CDR3 consists of 19 residues. With V trimmed by 2 bases and J by 0 bases, 10 bases remained unmatched. The DNA for the CDR3 is TGTGCCAGCAGTGAAACCGCTAGCGGGGGCCAGAGCTCCTACAATGAGCAGTTCTTC. It encodes CASSETASGGQSSYNEQFF.